The clone carrying this TCR beta chain occurred once. What it recognizes is unknown. This entry belongs to a study of T cell responses to AZD1222 COVID-19 vaccine. Looking at the study overall: Pooled samples include second doses given at about 4 or 12 weeks.

Study-level results: There were vaccine-associated CD4 TCRs across spike, dominant at 160-218 and 743-854. Clonal diversity was possibly underestimated; the donors were predominantly white British and more often female. A reported finding is that nearly half of spike-specific TCRs target unmutated variant regions.

The protocol was immunoSEQ multiplex PCR, while the TCRdb copy is restricted to in-frame clones and leaves out a portion. The sample consists of 75,000 to 95,000 clones, about 92% of them appearing once. The CDR3 loop spans 16 amino acids. Germline assignment: CDR1 SGHVS and CDR2 FQNEAQ. The V gene lost 5 bases and the J gene lost 0 bases, with 14 bases spanning the gap. The input for sequencing was peripheral blood, taken on day 0 of AZD1222 vaccination. The receptor comes from an adult in good health. The chain couples TRBV7-8 to TRBJ1-3; the D gene is possibly TRBD1 (6 bases). The CDR3 region is CASSPSGGSSGNTIYF. For the CDR3, the DNA is TGTGCCAGCAGCCCTAGTGGGGGCTCCTCTGGAAACACCATATATTTT.